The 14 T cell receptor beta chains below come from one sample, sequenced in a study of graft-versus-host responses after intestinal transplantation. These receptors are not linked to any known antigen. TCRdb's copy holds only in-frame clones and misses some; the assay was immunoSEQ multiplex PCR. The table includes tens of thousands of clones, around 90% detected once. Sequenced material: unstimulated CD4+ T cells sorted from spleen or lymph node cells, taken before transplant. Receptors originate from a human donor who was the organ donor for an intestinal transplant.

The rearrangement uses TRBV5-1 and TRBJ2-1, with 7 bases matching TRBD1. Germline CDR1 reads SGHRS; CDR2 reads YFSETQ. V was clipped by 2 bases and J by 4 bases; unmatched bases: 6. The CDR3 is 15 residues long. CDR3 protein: CASSLASQGYNEQFF. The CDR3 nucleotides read TGCGCCAGCAGCTTAGCCTCACAGGGGTACAATGAGCAGTTCTTC.

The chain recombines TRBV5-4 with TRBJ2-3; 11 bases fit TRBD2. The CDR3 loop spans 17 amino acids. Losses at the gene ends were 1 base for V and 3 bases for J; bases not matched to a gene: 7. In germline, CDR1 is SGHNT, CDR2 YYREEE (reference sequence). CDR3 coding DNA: TGTGCCAGCAGCTTGTACTCCGGGACTAGCGGTACAGATACGCAGTATTTT. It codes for CASSLYSGTSGTDTQYF. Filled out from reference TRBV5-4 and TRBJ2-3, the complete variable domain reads ETGVTQSPTHLIKTRGQQVTLRCSSQSGHNTVSWYQQALGQGPQFIFQYYREEENGRGNFPPRFSGLQFPNYSSELNVNALELDDSALYLCASSLYSGTSGTDTQYFGPGTRLTVL.

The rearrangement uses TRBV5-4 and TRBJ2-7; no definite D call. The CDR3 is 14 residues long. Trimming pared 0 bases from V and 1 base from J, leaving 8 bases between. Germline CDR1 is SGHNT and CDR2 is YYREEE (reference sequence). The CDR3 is CASSLERVSYEQYF. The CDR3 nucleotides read TGTGCCAGCAGCTTGGAACGGGTTTCCTACGAGCAGTACTTC. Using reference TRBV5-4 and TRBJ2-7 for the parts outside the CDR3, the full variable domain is ETGVTQSPTHLIKTRGQQVTLRCSSQSGHNTVSWYQQALGQGPQFIFQYYREEENGRGNFPPRFSGLQFPNYSSELNVNALELDDSALYLCASSLERVSYEQYFGPGTRLTVT.

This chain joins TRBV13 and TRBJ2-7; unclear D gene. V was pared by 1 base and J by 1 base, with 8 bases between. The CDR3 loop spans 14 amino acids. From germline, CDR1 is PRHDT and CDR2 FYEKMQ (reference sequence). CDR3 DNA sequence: TGTGCCAGCAGCTTAGAAGCCAGGTCCTACGAGCAGTACTTC. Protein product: CASSLEARSYEQYF.

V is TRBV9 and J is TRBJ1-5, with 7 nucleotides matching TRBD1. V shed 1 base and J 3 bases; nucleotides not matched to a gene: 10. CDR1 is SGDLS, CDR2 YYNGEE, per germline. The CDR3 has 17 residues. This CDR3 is CASSVRGVGGNNQPQHF. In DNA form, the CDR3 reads TGTGCCAGCAGCGTAAGGGGGGTAGGGGGCAACAATCAGCCCCAGCATTTT.

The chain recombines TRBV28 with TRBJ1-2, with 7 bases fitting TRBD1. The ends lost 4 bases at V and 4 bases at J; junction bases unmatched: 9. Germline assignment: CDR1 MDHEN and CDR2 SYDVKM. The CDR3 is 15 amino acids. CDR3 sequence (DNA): TGTGCCAGCAGTTCACCCAGGGGGACGGGCTATGGCTACACCTTC. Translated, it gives CASSSPRGTGYGYTF.

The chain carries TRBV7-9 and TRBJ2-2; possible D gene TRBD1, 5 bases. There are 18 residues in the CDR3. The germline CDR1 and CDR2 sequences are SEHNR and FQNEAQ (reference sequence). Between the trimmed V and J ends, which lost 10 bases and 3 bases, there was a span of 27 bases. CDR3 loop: CAMQKDNLHRIDTGELFF. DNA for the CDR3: TGTGCCATGCAGAAGGACAATCTCCACCGTATCGACACCGGGGAGCTGTTTTTT.

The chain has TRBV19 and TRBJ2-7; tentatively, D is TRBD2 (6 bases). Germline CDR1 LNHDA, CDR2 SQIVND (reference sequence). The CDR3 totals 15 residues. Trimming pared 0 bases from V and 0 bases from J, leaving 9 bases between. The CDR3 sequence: CASSIEASASYEQYF. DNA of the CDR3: TGTGCCAGTAGTATAGAGGCTAGCGCCTCCTACGAGCAGTACTTC.

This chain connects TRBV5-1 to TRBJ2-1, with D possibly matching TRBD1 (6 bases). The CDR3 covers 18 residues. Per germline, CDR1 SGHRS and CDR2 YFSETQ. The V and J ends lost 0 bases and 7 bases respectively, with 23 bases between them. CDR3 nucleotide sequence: TGCGCCAGCAGCTTGGTTTCCGCAATACCTAGGGGGATTAATGAGCAGTTCTTC. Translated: CASSLVSAIPRGINEQFF.

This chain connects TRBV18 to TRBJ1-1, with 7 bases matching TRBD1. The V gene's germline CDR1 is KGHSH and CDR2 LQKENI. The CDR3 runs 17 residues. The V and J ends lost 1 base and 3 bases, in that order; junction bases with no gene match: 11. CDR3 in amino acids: CASSPQNRGRGYTEAFF. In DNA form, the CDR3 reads TGTGCCAGCTCACCACAGAACAGGGGACGGGGGTACACTGAAGCTTTCTTT.

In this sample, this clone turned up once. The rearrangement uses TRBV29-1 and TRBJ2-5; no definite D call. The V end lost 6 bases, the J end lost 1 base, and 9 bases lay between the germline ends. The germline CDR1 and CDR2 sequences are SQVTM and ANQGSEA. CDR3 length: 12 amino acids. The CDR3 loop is CSVSPPQETQYF. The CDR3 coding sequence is TGCAGCGTCTCCCCCCCCCAAGAGACCCAGTACTTC.

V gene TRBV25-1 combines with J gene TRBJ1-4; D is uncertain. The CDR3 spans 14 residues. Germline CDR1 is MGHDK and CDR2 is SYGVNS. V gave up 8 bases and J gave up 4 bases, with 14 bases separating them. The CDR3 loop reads CASHFPHFNEKLFF. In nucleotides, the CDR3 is TGTGCCAGCCACTTCCCCCATTTTAATGAAAAACTGTTTTTT.

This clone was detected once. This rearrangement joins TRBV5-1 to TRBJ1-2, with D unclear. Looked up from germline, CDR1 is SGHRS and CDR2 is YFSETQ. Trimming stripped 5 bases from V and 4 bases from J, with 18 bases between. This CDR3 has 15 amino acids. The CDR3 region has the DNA TGCGCCAGCAGAAATTCTAGTGGAACGGTCTATGGCTACACCTTC. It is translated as CASRNSSGTVYGYTF.

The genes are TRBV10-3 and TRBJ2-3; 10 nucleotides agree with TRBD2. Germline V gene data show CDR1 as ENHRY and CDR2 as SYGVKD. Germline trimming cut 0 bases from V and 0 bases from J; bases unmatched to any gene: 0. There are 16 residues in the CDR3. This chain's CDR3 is CAISESTSGSTDTQYF. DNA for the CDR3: TGTGCCATCAGTGAGTCGACTAGCGGGAGCACAGATACGCAGTATTTT.